This T cell receptor beta chain was found in a study of blood T cell repertoires in COVID-19. The wider study: Sites in the United States, Italy and Spain provided acute and convalescent COVID-19 samples. PBMCs, B-cell-depleted T cells, or T cells were the source of the cDNA or gDNA that made up the material.

Seattle's cohort entered during active infection and was followed longitudinally. Per the authors' pipeline: Estimation of nucleated cell counts relied on the amplification of reference gene primers. The table came from immunoSEQ multiplex PCR; TCRdb's copy has only in-frame clones and leaves some out. Clone size and the V and J calls come from that table; the DNA yielded D and trimming. Counted here are some 120,000 clones, roughly 90% occurring once; the ten biggest clones make up 2.1%. This CDR3 region has 14 residues. CDR1 is WNHNN, CDR2 SYGVQD, per germline (reference sequence). With 10 bases removed from V and 3 bases from J, the gap between germline ends came to 18 bases.

The receptor's source is a man aged 50-60 years with COVID-19, enrolled during active disease. What was sequenced was peripheral blood. This sequence joins TRBV10-1 and TRBJ2-5, with D perhaps matching TRBD1 (7 bases). The CDR3 DNA reads TGCGCCACCCCAGGGGGGACGTTTAAAGAGACCCAGTACTTC. As protein: CATPGGTFKETQYF.